This is a list of T cell receptor beta chains from one sample in a study of blood T cell repertoires in COVID-19. Assay: immunoSEQ multiplex PCR; the TCRdb copy retains only in-frame clones and omits some. Among approximately 150,000 clones listed, 80% were seen once. The source material was peripheral blood. The receptors were gathered from a man in his 70s who had recovered from COVID-19. CDR3s leave out the opening cysteine and the closing phenylalanine or tryptophan.

ASTPDRDRNTEQY,TRBV27,TRBJ2-7,13
ASSLGASVVYEQY,TRBV7-2,TRBJ2-7,13
ASSVSTGLTTNEQF,TRBV9,TRBJ2-1,14
ASIPRSANTGELF,TRBV19,TRBJ2-2,13
ASSPPEVTREQY,TRBV18,TRBJ2-7,12
ASSIYQGNEQY,TRBV19,TRBJ2-7,11
ASSKSEVVGETQY,TRBV6-6,TRBJ2-5,13
ASSPRDRGTEAF,TRBV7-3,TRBJ1-1,12
ATQQGGEDNQPQH,TRBV19,TRBJ1-5,13
ASSVGLAGAEQF,TRBV5-5,TRBJ2-1,12
ASSERTSGRIEQY,TRBV2,TRBJ2-7,13
ASSQDGRAYEQY,TRBV4-1,TRBJ2-7,12
ASSVRGLAGDNEQF,TRBV9,TRBJ2-1,14
ASSLANNEQF,TRBV5-6,TRBJ2-1,10
ASSSGQGRDTGELF,TRBV11-2,TRBJ2-2,14
ASSERTRPYEQY,TRBV11-2,TRBJ2-7,12
ASSSRGSGSTDTQY,TRBV28,TRBJ2-3,14
AISEGELETQY,TRBV10-3,TRBJ2-5,11
ASSNQGGEQF,TRBV6-6,TRBJ2-1,10
ASSPGHRSYRKGTDTQY,TRBV11-2,TRBJ2-3,17
ASSKEMRTSGSDEQF,TRBV5-8,TRBJ2-1,15
ATFEGGLTEAF,TRBV21-1,TRBJ1-1,11
AWSVLAGGADTQY,TRBV30,TRBJ2-3,13